One sample yielded the 4 T cell receptor beta chains listed below, sequenced in a study of blood T cell repertoires in COVID-19. Clones were sequenced by immunoSEQ multiplex PCR, and TCRdb holds only the in-frame ones, with some missing. This sample has about 64,000 clones, with over 75% found just once. The sequenced sample consisted of peripheral blood. Receptor source: a man between 50 and 59 years old with active COVID-19.

The chain uses TRBV9 and TRBJ2-1; D may be TRBD2 (6 bases). This CDR3 spans 14 amino acids. Germline V lookup: CDR1 SGDLS, CDR2 YYNGEE. V lost 0 bases, J lost 7 bases, and 11 bases lay in between. The CDR3 loop reads CASSVVPGRNEQFF. CDR3 in DNA: TGTGCCAGCAGCGTAGTTCCGGGGAGGAATGAGCAGTTCTTC.

This chain joins TRBV7-3 and TRBJ2-5; D is possibly TRBD2 (5 bases). Germline CDR1 reads SGHTA; CDR2 reads FQGTGA. V was trimmed by 5 bases and J by 2 bases, leaving 9 bases between them. CDR3 length equals 13 residues. The CDR3 spells CASSTRSQETQYF. As DNA, the CDR3 is TGTGCCAGCAGCACTAGGTCGCAAGAGACCCAGTACTTC.

V and J are TRBV6-5 and TRBJ1-5; 9 bases match TRBD1. The germline CDR1 and CDR2 sequences are MNHEY and SVGAGI. There are 14 residues in the CDR3. The junction had 4 bases not matched to a gene; V was cut back by 4 bases and J by 6 bases. The CDR3 sequence is CASSWDRESQPQHF. For the CDR3, the DNA is TGTGCCAGCAGTTGGGACAGGGAAAGTCAGCCCCAGCATTTT.

Note on this clone: Other DNA sequences in the same sample also yield this CDR3. V is TRBV9 and J is TRBJ2-2; D is unclear. V was pared by 0 bases and J by 4 bases, with 7 bases between. The CDR3 consists of 14 residues. Germline V CDR1 and CDR2: SGDLS, YYNGEE. This CDR3 reads CASSVGGGTGELFF. Written as DNA, the CDR3 is TGTGCCAGCAGCGTAGGAGGCGGCACCGGGGAGCTGTTTTTT. Drawing the rest from reference TRBV9 and TRBJ2-2, the complete variable domain is DSGVTQTPKHLITATGQRVTLRCSPRSGDLSVYWYQQSLDQGLQFLIQYYNGEERAKGNILERFSAQQFPDLHSELNLSSLELGDSALYFCASSVGGGTGELFFGEGSRLTVL.